What follows are 12 T cell receptor beta chains derived from one specimen sequenced in a study of regulatory T cells in long-lasting Graves disease. As for time point: persistent/refractory GD, antithyroid drugs over 5 years with positive TRAb. PBMCs provided the RNA from which the TCR library was made. According to the study, TCR beta libraries were built with iRepertoire HTBI primers and CDR3-region Arm-PCR. One entry per CDR3 protein, called by TCRdb with MiXCR from the multiplex PCR reads. Of some 420,000 distinct CDR3 sequences listed, 22% are singletons. The starting material was peripheral blood mononuclear cells (PBMCs), obtained when the disease was refractory, from a patient treated with antithyroid drugs. These receptors all stem from a female donor with Graves disease.

This clonotype was seen repeatedly, ten times or more. The chain joins TRBV20-1 to TRBJ1-1; tentative D call: TRBD1 (5 bases). Between the trimmed V and J ends, which lost 2 bases and 6 bases, there was a span of 16 bases. The CDR3 spans 14 residues. Germline CDR1 and CDR2: DFQATT and SNEGSKA (reference sequence). In DNA, the CDR3 is TGCAGTGCTAGAAGGGCCAGGGATAAGGCTGAAGCTTTCTTT. This sequence encodes CSARRARDKAEAFF.

This clonotype was counted ten times or more. V is TRBV5-1 and J is TRBJ2-7; TRBD2 matches 9 bases. The CDR3 loop spans 16 amino acids. Trimming removed 4 bases from V and 4 bases from J; junction bases left unmatched: 12. Per germline, CDR1 SGHRS and CDR2 YFSETQ. CDR3 loop: CASSPDGAGGNYEQYF. The CDR3, as DNA: TGCGCCAGCAGCCCGGACGGCGCGGGAGGGAATTACGAGCAGTACTTC.

This clonotype came up many times. J is TRBJ2-2 and V is TRBV12-3 or TRBV12-4; D is undetermined. Trimming removed 6 bases from V and 2 bases from J, with 4 bases in between. This CDR3 comprises 12 residues. In nucleotides, the CDR3 is TGTGCCAGCAGCCCTAACACCGGGGAGCTGTTTTTT. It yields the protein CASSPNTGELFF.

The J gene is TRBJ1-5, the V gene TRBV19; 7 nucleotides line up with TRBD1. The germline V gene has CDR1 LNHDA and CDR2 SQIVND (reference sequence). The CDR3 is 15 residues long. The J segment lost 4 bases and the V segment lost 6 bases, leaving 9 bases of the junction unmatched. CDR3 nucleotide sequence: TGTGCCAGTAGCAGAGCCGGGACAGAGAATCAGCCCCAGCATTTT. Amino acids: CASSRAGTENQPQHF.

This clonotype came up many times. The chain couples TRBV27 to TRBJ2-5; D is uncertain. V was clipped by 0 bases and J by 2 bases, with 10 bases between them. In germline, CDR1 is MNHEY, CDR2 SMNVEV (reference sequence). The CDR3 consists of 15 residues. The chain's CDR3 is CASSLSKSRQETQYF. The CDR3 DNA is TGTGCCAGCAGTTTATCGAAGTCCCGACAAGAGACCCAGTACTTC.

Many counts were recorded for this clonotype. This chain uses TRBV20-1 with TRBJ2-5, with D possibly matching TRBD1 (6 bases). The CDR3 is made up of 12 amino acids. The V and J ends lost 5 bases and 2 bases respectively, with 9 bases between them. The germline CDR1 and CDR2 sequences are DFQATT and SNEGSKA (reference sequence). The DNA for the CDR3 is TGCAGTGCTGGGGGCTTACAAGAGACCCAGTACTTC. It translates to CSAGGLQETQYF.

This clonotype showed up just a few times. The chain has TRBV11-2 and TRBJ1-1, with D possibly being TRBD1 (5 bases). Trimming removed 1 base at V and 4 bases at J, with 10 bases between. From germline, CDR1 is SGHAT and CDR2 FQNNGV. The CDR3 spans 14 residues. CDR3 in DNA: TGTGCCAGCAGCTTAGGAGTAGGGGCCACTGAAGCTTTCTTT. The encoded protein is CASSLGVGATEAFF.

This clonotype was counted a few times. The chain couples TRBV6-2 or TRBV6-3 to TRBJ2-2; 8 bases line up with TRBD2. Unmatched junction bases numbered 5, after V lost 3 bases and J lost 5 bases. The V gene's germline CDR1 is MNHEY and CDR2 SVGEGT. There are 15 residues in the CDR3. CDR3 in amino acids: CASSYPGGSTGELFF. CDR3 in DNA: TGTGCCAGCAGTTATCCGGGAGGGTCGACCGGGGAGCTGTTTTTT.

The chain combines TRBV10-3 with TRBJ1-1; D remains ambiguous. Trimming shortened V by 6 bases and J by 1 base, and 12 bases separated the two germline ends. Germline loops: CDR1 ENHRY, CDR2 SYGVKD. The CDR3 loop spans 14 amino acids. The CDR3 loop reads CAISGSVGNTEAFF. Here the CDR3 DNA reads TGTGCCATCAGCGGGTCGGTCGGGAACACTGAAGCTTTCTTT.

This chain links TRBV11-2 with TRBJ2-1; 11 bases line up with TRBD2. The germline CDR1 and CDR2 sequences are SGHAT and FQNNGV. With V trimmed by 1 base and J by 7 bases, 3 bases remained unmatched. The CDR3 extends over 15 amino acids. CDR3 bases: TGTGCCAGCAGCTTAGGAATAGCGGGAGGGAATGAGCAGTTCTTC. It yields the protein CASSLGIAGGNEQFF.

The J gene is TRBJ2-2, the V gene TRBV27, with TRBD2 matching 8 bases. After removal of 8 bases from V and 4 bases from J, the junction contained 6 bases not matched to a gene. There are 14 residues in the CDR3. CDR1 is MNHEY and CDR2 is SMNVEV in the germline V gene (reference sequence). The CDR3 DNA follows: TGTGCCAGCGGGGTAGCGGGACCCACCGGGGAGCTGTTTTTT. Translated, it gives CASGVAGPTGELFF.

The CDR3 spells CASSLVAGGGTEAFF. The DNA of the CDR3 is TGCGCCAGCAGCTTGGTGGCGGGGGGAGGGACTGAAGCTTTCTTT. The V gene is TRBV5-1, the J gene TRBJ1-1; maybe TRBD1 (5 bases). Trimming took 0 bases from V and 5 from J, leaving 14 bases between them. This CDR3 is built from 15 residues. Germline V gene data show CDR1 as SGHRS and CDR2 as YFSETQ.